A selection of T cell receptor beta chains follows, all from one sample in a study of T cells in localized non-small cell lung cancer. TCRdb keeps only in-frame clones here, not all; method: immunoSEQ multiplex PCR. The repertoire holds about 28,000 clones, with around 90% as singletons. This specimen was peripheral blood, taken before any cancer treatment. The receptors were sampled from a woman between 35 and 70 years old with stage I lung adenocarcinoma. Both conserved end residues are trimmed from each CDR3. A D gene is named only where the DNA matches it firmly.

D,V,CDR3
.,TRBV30,AWGAIRTYNSPLH
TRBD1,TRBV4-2,ASSPNKGADTQY
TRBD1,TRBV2,ASRQPGQGPYTQY
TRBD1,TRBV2,ASSSGRTGAYGYT
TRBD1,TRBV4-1,ASSPLDRNGNEQF
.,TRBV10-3,AISEPPPPYEQY
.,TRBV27,ASSSHNSPLH
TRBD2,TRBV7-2,ASSDDSGRSYNEQF
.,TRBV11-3,ASSLGPTNYGYT
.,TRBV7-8,ASSPRLGAEAF
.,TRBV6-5,ASSYSPANRAAEQF
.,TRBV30,AWSAPGNRGTGELF
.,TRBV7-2,ASSLRGRNTEAF
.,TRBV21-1,ASTPGGTSGGITDTQY
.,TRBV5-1,ASSLIGGLGQETQY
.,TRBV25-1,ASSESLGSGGYGYT
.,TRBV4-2,ASSQAREPRYNEQF
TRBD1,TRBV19,ASSSYRGQDGYT
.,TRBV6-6,ASSYDYQPQH
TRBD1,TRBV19,ASRADRASNQPQH
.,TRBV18,ASSPWSAGGTNTGELF
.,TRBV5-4,ASSFVGARGYT
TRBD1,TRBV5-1,ASALKTGGEQPQH
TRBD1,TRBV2,ASSEQGGYTEAF
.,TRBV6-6,ASSYPGQPNEKLF
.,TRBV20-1,SARPATEAF